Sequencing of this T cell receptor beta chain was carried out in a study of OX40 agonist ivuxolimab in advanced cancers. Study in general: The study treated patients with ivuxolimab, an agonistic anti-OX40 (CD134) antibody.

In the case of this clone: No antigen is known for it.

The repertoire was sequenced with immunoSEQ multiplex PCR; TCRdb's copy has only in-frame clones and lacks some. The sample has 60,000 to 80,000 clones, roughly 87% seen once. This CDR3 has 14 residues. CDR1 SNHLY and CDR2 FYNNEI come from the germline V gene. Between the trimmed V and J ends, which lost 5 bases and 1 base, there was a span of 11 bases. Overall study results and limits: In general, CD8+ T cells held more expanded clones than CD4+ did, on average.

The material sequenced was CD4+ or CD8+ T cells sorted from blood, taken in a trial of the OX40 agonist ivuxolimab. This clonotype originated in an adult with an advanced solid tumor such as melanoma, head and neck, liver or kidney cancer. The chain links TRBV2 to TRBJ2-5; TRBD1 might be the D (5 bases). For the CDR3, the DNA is TGTGCCAGCAGTAAAACAGGACGCCAAGAGACCCAGTACTTC. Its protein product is CASSKTGRQETQYF.